The clone carrying this T cell receptor beta chain was observed a few times. No antigen is known for it. This sample is part of a study of beta chain features in type 1 diabetes. General study findings and limits: Significant though moderate, a shortening of TCRB CDR3s appeared in all four CD4+ subsets of Type 1 diabetes patients. PCR, the amplification step, might favor shorter templates, equally in patients and controls.

This CDR3 spans 15 amino acids. V shed 3 bases and J shed 0 bases, with 13 bases lying between them. Germline V gene data show CDR1 as SGHRS and CDR2 as YFSETQ. Every isolated RNA sample was fully reverse transcribed, so sequencing captured expressed TCRB transcripts. TCRdb's copy holds only in-frame clones and misses some; the assay was immunoSEQ multiplex PCR. This table holds over 300,000 clones, roughly 8.8% found once. This chain joins TRBV5-1 and TRBJ2-7, with D perhaps TRBD1 (6 bases). The specimen was central memory CD4+ T cells from blood. The TCR sequence derives from a man aged 30-40 years with type 1 diabetes. In nucleotides, the CDR3 is TGCGCCAGCAGCTCCGGGACATCGAACTCCTACGAGCAGTACTTC. Amino acids: CASSSGTSNSYEQYF.